A selection of T cell receptor beta chains follows, all from one sample in a study of Ad26.COV2.S vaccination and SARS-CoV-2 variants. Clones were read by immunoSEQ multiplex PCR, and TCRdb kept only the in-frame ones, dropping some. The table records a few hundred thousand clones, about 90% of them present only once. The sequencing here drew on peripheral blood, taken in a trial of Ad26.COV2.S vaccine versus placebo. The receptors originated from a person aged 18-60 years who received the Ad26.COV2.S COVID-19 vaccine or a placebo. Both conserved end residues are part of each CDR3. The order of the fields is J gene, D gene, clone size, V gene, CDR3 DNA, CDR3 protein. The D gene is left open where the match is weak. Clone size is given for some rows only: seen once, a few or many times, or a class if the clone is expanded.

TRBJ2-7,TRBD1,-,TRBV6-6,TGTGCCAGCAGTTACCGCGGACAGGGGGCTTACGAGCAGTACTTC,CASSYRGQGAYEQYF
TRBJ2-1,TRBD2,-,TRBV7-6,TGTGCCAGCAGCTTAGCGAGGGGGTCAGCGGGAGCCTACAATGAGCAGTTCTTC,CASSLARGSAGAYNEQFF
TRBJ1-1,-,-,TRBV4-1,TGCGCCAGCAGCCAAGGTCGCCCCAACACTGAAGCTTTCTTT,CASSQGRPNTEAFF
TRBJ2-5,TRBD1,-,TRBV4-3,TGCGCCAGCAGCCAAGATGGGACAGGGGCAGGAGAGACCCAGTACTTC,CASSQDGTGAGETQYF
TRBJ1-5,-,-,TRBV6-5,TGTGCCAGCACCGAAAAGTTCTATAGCAATCAGCCCCAGCATTTT,CASTEKFYSNQPQHF
TRBJ1-2,-,-,TRBV12-3/TRBV12-4,TGTGCCAGCAGTTTAATGACAGGCTATGGCTACACCTTC,CASSLMTGYGYTF
TRBJ1-5,TRBD1,-,TRBV7-2,TGTGCCAGCAGCCAGGGACAGGGGGCTGTTCAGCCCCAGCATTTT,CASSQGQGAVQPQHF
TRBJ2-7,-,few,TRBV19,TGTGCCAGTAGTATTACCGGGACAACTTACGAGCAGTACTTC,CASSITGTTYEQYF
TRBJ1-4,-,once,TRBV15,TGTGCCACCAGCAGGACACGGGGAAACAATGAAAAACTGTTTTTT,CATSRTRGNNEKLFF
TRBJ2-3,TRBD1,-,TRBV7-9,TGTGCCAGCAGCTTAGGGACAGGGGGGACGCAGTATTTT,CASSLGTGGTQYF
TRBJ1-1,-,-,TRBV6-5,TGTGCCACCGGCGGGCGGCCGGGGACTGAAGCTTTCTTT,CATGGRPGTEAFF
TRBJ2-7,TRBD2,-,TRBV7-2,TGTGCCAGCAGCTTAGTTGGCGGGAGGTACTCCTACGAGCAGTACTTC,CASSLVGGRYSYEQYF
TRBJ2-2,TRBD1,-,TRBV2,TGTGCCAGGGCAACCGGGACAGGGGGGAACACCGGGGAGCTGTTTTTT,CARATGTGGNTGELFF
TRBJ2-1,-,-,TRBV5-4,TGTGCCAGCAGCTTGGAACCGGGGCGCTCCTACAATGAGCAGTTCTTC,CASSLEPGRSYNEQFF
TRBJ1-5,-,-,TRBV6-1,TGTGCCAGCAGTGATTCCCCTGGGGGCAATCAGCCCCAGCATTTT,CASSDSPGGNQPQHF
TRBJ2-7,TRBD2,-,TRBV28,TGTGCCAGCAGACTAGCGGGGGGCGCCTACGAGCAGTACTTC,CASRLAGGAYEQYF
TRBJ2-3,TRBD2,-,TRBV19,TGTGCCAGTAGTATAGGCGGGGGGATCACAGATACGCAGTATTTT,CASSIGGGITDTQYF
TRBJ1-4,-,-,TRBV5-4,TGTGCCAGCAGCTTGGCAGGTTTCGGTAATGAAAAACTGTTTTTT,CASSLAGFGNEKLFF
TRBJ2-7,-,few,TRBV27,TGTGCCAGCAGTTTACTGACAGGTGGTTACGAGCAGTACTTC,CASSLLTGGYEQYF
TRBJ1-6,-,-,TRBV4-2,TGTGCCAGCAGCGCCCAGGGTGGTTATTCACCCCTCCACTTT,CASSAQGGYSPLHF
TRBJ2-2,-,-,TRBV4-3,TGCGCCAGCAGCCAAGGACAGAGCACCGGGGAGCTGTTTTTT,CASSQGQSTGELFF
TRBJ2-2,TRBD1,-,TRBV24-1,TGTGCCACCAGAGGACAGGGGGACTCCGGGGAGCTGTTTTTT,CATRGQGDSGELFF
TRBJ2-3,TRBD2,-,TRBV29-1,TGCAGCGCACAGACTAGCGGGAGGCAGGATACGCAGTATTTT,CSAQTSGRQDTQYF
TRBJ2-7,-,-,TRBV6-2/TRBV6-3,TGTGCCAGCAGTTATAAATTGGGCGTTCGGCAGGGTCACGGCGAGCAGTACTTC,CASSYKLGVRQGHGEQYF
TRBJ2-5,TRBD1,once,TRBV5-1,TGCGCCAGCAGTTCGACAGGGCGGGAGACCCAGTACTTC,CASSSTGRETQYF
TRBJ2-7,-,-,TRBV5-1,TGCGCCAGCAGCTTGGATAGGTGGACTTACGAGCAGTACTTC,CASSLDRWTYEQYF
TRBJ2-7,TRBD1,-,TRBV2,TGTGCCAGCCGGGACAGGGCGAGACCCTACGAGCAGTACTTC,CASRDRARPYEQYF
TRBJ2-7,-,few,TRBV28,TGTGCCAGCAGTCCACCAGGGCTTAGCTCCTACGAGCAGTACTTC,CASSPPGLSSYEQYF
TRBJ2-2,TRBD1,-,TRBV28,TGTGCCAGCAGTTCCCAGGGGGCGAACACCGGGGAGCTGTTTTTT,CASSSQGANTGELFF
TRBJ1-2,-,-,TRBV6-6,TGTGCCGCAGCACTGGTATGGGGGTATGGCTACACCTTC,CAAALVWGYGYTF
TRBJ2-1,-,-,TRBV18,TGTGCCAGCTCACCACCGGTGGTTGGTGAGCAGTTCTTC,CASSPPVVGEQFF
TRBJ1-5,-,once,TRBV6-5,TGTGCCAGCTTCGGACAGTATAGCAATCAGCCCCAGCATTTT,CASFGQYSNQPQHF
TRBJ2-1,-,-,TRBV10-3,TGTGCCATCAGTGAGCCGGCAGTCTACAATGAGCAGTTCTTC,CAISEPAVYNEQFF
TRBJ2-7,-,-,TRBV7-2,TGTGCCAGCAGCTTAGTTCAGGGCCAGGACGAGCAGTACTTC,CASSLVQGQDEQYF
TRBJ2-5,TRBD2,-,TRBV27,TGTGCCACCGGACTAGCGGATGCAAGGGGCCAAGAGACCCAGTACTTC,CATGLADARGQETQYF
TRBJ2-1,-,-,TRBV10-1,TGCGCCAGCAGTGAAAGCGGACGATACAATGAGCAGTTCTTC,CASSESGRYNEQFF
TRBJ2-7,-,-,TRBV28,TGTGCCAGCAGCGAAGGTGGAGGCCCACCACCCTACGAGCAGTACTTC,CASSEGGGPPPYEQYF
TRBJ1-2,-,few,TRBV6-5,TGTGCCAGCAGTTTCCAACAGGGTAGGAATGGCTACACCTTC,CASSFQQGRNGYTF
TRBJ2-3,TRBD1,-,TRBV12-5,TGTGCTAGTGGTGGGGACAGAACAGATACGCAGTATTTT,CASGGDRTDTQYF
TRBJ1-2,-,-,TRBV19,TGTGCCAGTAAGGACAGATCGAACTATGGCTACACCTTC,CASKDRSNYGYTF
TRBJ1-2,-,-,TRBV6-5,TGTGCCAGCAGTCCCGGGAGTGGGTATGGCTACACCTTC,CASSPGSGYGYTF
TRBJ1-1,-,-,TRBV9,TGTGCCAGCAGCGTAGGACCTAACACTGAAGCTTTCTTT,CASSVGPNTEAFF
TRBJ2-7,-,-,TRBV5-6,TGTGCCAGCAGCTTGCGCGGGCCTGCCTACGAGCAGTACTTC,CASSLRGPAYEQYF
TRBJ1-2,TRBD1,-,TRBV9,TGTGCCAGCAGCAGGGGACAGGGAAGAGATGGCTACACCTTC,CASSRGQGRDGYTF
TRBJ2-7,TRBD1,few,TRBV5-1,TGCGCCAGCAGCTTGGATTCAGGGGGCCACTACGAGCAGTACTTC,CASSLDSGGHYEQYF